The source of this T cell receptor (beta chain) is a study of chemoradiotherapy in HPV16-positive cancers. Deletions cut 6 bases from V and 4 bases from J, with 10 bases between. This CDR3 comprises 12 residues. Looked up from germline, CDR1 is SQVTM and CDR2 is ANQGSEA. Profiling relied on immunoSEQ multiplex PCR, and the TCRdb table lists in-frame clones only, not all of them. Here the sample spans some 10,000 clones, roughly 71% being singletons. Sequenced material: tumor tissue, taken from a patient who underwent chemoradiotherapy. This clonotype was sampled from a human donor with HPV-associated anogenital cancer. The chain recombines TRBV29-1 with TRBJ1-5, with TRBD1 as a possible D gene (6 bases). CDR3: CSVIQGNQPQHF. The CDR3 DNA reads as TGCAGCGTCATCCAGGGGAATCAGCCCCAGCATTTT. Supplemented by reference TRBV29-1 and TRBJ1-5, the full variable domain reads SAVISQKPSRDICQRGTSLTIQCQVDSQVTMMFWYRQQPGQSLTLIATANQGSEATYESGFVIDKFPISRPNLTFSTLTVSNMSPEDSSIYLCSVIQGNQPQHFGDGTRLSIL.